This passage covers 26 T cell receptor beta chains from one sample sequenced in a study of molecular identifiers for immune sequencing clone quantification. One entry per CDR3 protein results from TCRdb running MiXCR on the PCR reads. The table has approximately 9,400 distinct CDR3 sequences, 21% seen once. The sample comprised naive CD8+ T cells from blood, with Jurkat cell RNA spiked in. Indicated subset: FACS-sorted CD8+CD4-CCR7+CD45RA+ naive T cells. These receptor sequences come from a human donor in good health. Some libraries in this study had Jurkat cell RNA spiked in.

This clonotype was counted at least ten times. The chain recombines TRBV27 with TRBJ2-7; the D gene is possibly TRBD1 (6 bases). Germline CDR1 MNHEY, CDR2 SMNVEV (reference sequence). The CDR3 covers 15 residues. Trimming left V 3 bases short and J 0 bases short, with 12 bases between. This chain's CDR3 is CASSFRTESSYEQYF. The CDR3 nucleotides read TGTGCCAGCAGTTTCCGGACAGAGAGCTCCTACGAGCAGTACTTC.

This clonotype is judged medium-sized. J is TRBJ1-5 and V is TRBV27; tentative D call: TRBD1 (5 bases). The V and J ends lost 6 bases and 1 base respectively, with 10 bases between them. In germline, CDR1 is MNHEY, CDR2 SMNVEV (reference sequence). CDR3 length equals 14 residues. Written as DNA, the CDR3 is TGTGCCAGCAGCCTTAGACAGAGCAATCAGCCCCAGCATTTT. Translated, it gives CASSLRQSNQPQHF.

This clonotype is categorized as medium-sized. The chain links TRBV9 to TRBJ1-1; D not certain. The CDR3 contains 13 residues. Germline V CDR1 and CDR2: SGDLS, YYNGEE. Trimming took off 3 bases at V and 5 bases at J, with 11 bases between the two ends. As DNA, the CDR3 is TGTGCCAGCAGCGCGAACGCATGGACTGAAGCTTTCTTT. It encodes CASSANAWTEAFF.

This clonotype has a count of ten or more. The CDR3 here is CASSPRVYNEQFF. The CDR3 DNA reads as TGTGCCAGCAGCCCCCGTGTCTACAATGAGCAGTTCTTC. The V call is TRBV7-2, the J call TRBJ2-1; D is unclear. Trimming pared 5 bases from V and 3 bases from J, leaving 8 bases between. This CDR3 region has 13 residues. CDR1 SGHTA and CDR2 FQGNSA come from the germline V gene.

Judged by abundance, this clonotype is medium-sized (0.01 to 0.1%). V and J are TRBV15 and TRBJ2-3; TRBD2 agrees at 10 bases. This CDR3 is built from 18 residues. Germline V gives CDR1 LNHNV, CDR2 YYDKDF (reference sequence). V dropped 3 bases and J dropped 3; count of bases not matched to a gene: 12. CDR3 coding DNA: TGTGCCACCAGCAGGGGACTAGCGCACCCCCTGGGTACAGATACGCAGTATTTT. Translation gives CATSRGLAHPLGTDTQYF.

Turning to this clonotype: This could be a read error, since a much larger clone is one nucleotide away. V is TRBV11-2 and J is TRBJ2-7; D might be TRBD1 (6 bases). The V gene's germline CDR1 is SGHAT and CDR2 FQNNGV. Trimming shortened V by 5 bases and J by 2 bases, and 13 bases separated the two germline ends. The CDR3 is 14 residues long. CDR3: CASSVVGQTYEQYF. In DNA form, the CDR3 reads TGTGCCAGCAGCGTGGTCGGACAGACCTACGAGCAGTACTTC. Filled out from reference TRBV11-2 and TRBJ2-7, the complete variable domain reads EAGVAQSPRYKIIEKRQSVAFWCNPISGHATLYWYQQILGQGPKLLIQFQNNGVVDDSQLPKDRFSAERLKGVDSTLKIQPAKLEDSAVYLCASSVVGQTYEQYFGPGTRLTVT.

This clonotype was observed a few times. V is TRBV11-2 and J is TRBJ2-2, with 9 nucleotides matching TRBD2. The CDR3 runs 16 residues. With 5 bases clipped from V and 4 bases from J, the junction kept 8 bases outside the gene matches. CDR1 is SGHAT and CDR2 is FQNNGV in the germline V gene. The CDR3 sequence is CASSPPPSGTTGELFF. The CDR3 DNA reads TGTGCCAGCAGCCCCCCACCTAGCGGGACCACCGGGGAGCTGTTTTTT.

Ten or more counts support this clonotype. This chain uses TRBV20-1 with TRBJ2-3, with 10 bases aligning to TRBD2. Germline V CDR1 and CDR2: DFQATT, SNEGSKA (reference sequence). This CDR3 is built from 14 residues. The J segment lost 1 base and the V segment lost 4 bases, leaving 2 bases of the junction unmatched. CDR3 DNA: TGCAGTGCTACTAGCGGGGGACGCACAGATACGCAGTATTTT. Residues: CSATSGGRTDTQYF.

This clonotype has ten or more counts. The V call is TRBV6-2 or TRBV6-3, the J call TRBJ2-1; 10 bases are shared with TRBD2. The V segment lost 7 bases and the J segment 5 bases; nucleotides outside the gene matches: 8. Germline V gives CDR1 MNHEY, CDR2 SVGEGT. This CDR3 is built from 15 residues. The CDR3 is CASISGLADNNEQFF. Written as DNA, the CDR3 is TGTGCCAGCATATCAGGACTAGCGGATAACAATGAGCAGTTCTTC.

By frequency in the sample, this clonotype is medium-sized (0.01 to 0.1%). CDR3 nucleotides: TGTGCCAGCAGTTATGAACTCGGCCCGGGACTACCCTTAGACGAGCAGTACTTC. Translating gives CASSYELGPGLPLDEQYF. The V and J genes are TRBV6-5 and TRBJ2-7, with 7 bases aligning to TRBD2. This CDR3 is 18 amino acids long. Losses at the gene ends were 3 bases for V and 5 bases for J; bases not matched to a gene: 19. CDR1 and CDR2 from the germline V gene are MNHEY and SVGAGI.

J is TRBJ2-7 and V is TRBV29-1; D remains ambiguous. The germline CDR1 and CDR2 sequences are SQVTM and ANQGSEA. This CDR3 region has 14 residues. The V gene lost 2 bases and the J gene lost 3 bases, with 14 bases spanning the gap. CDR3 sequence reads: CSVELGFGNYEQYF. Written as DNA, the CDR3 is TGCAGCGTTGAATTGGGTTTTGGCAACTACGAGCAGTACTTC.

About this clonotype itself: The junction shows a germline mismatch at one end, possibly a read error. The V and J genes are TRBV27 and TRBJ2-2; perhaps TRBD2 as D (6 bases). Germline values: CDR1 MNHEY, CDR2 SMNVEV (reference sequence). CDR3 size: 13 residues. The CDR3 DNA sequence: TGTGCCAGCAGACCTGGGGCCACCGGGGGGCTGTTTTTT. Translation gives CASRPGATGGLFF.

This clonotype was recorded at least ten times. This chain links TRBV12-3 or TRBV12-4 with TRBJ2-2, with D possibly called TRBD1 or TRBD2 (5 bases each). The CDR3 has 16 residues. V lost 1 base and J lost 5, with 14 bases in between. For the CDR3, the DNA is TGTGCCAGCAGTTTAGGGGCCGGGGCGCCGACCGGGGAGCTGTTTTTT. Its translation: CASSLGAGAPTGELFF.

Remarks on this clonotype: The CDR3 ends on some other residue instead of the conserved phenylalanine or tryptophan, so this is likely a read error. This sequence joins TRBV7-2 and TRBJ2-5; maybe TRBD1 (6 bases). Germline V gene sequence: CDR1 SGHTA, CDR2 FQGNSA. V was clipped by 1 base and J by 5 bases, with 11 bases between them. This CDR3 has 14 residues. The CDR3 region is CTSSLEQGWETQYL. Here the CDR3 DNA reads TGTACCAGCAGCTTAGAACAGGGATGGGAGACCCAGTACCTC.

By sample fraction, this clonotype is medium-sized (0.01 to 0.1%). This chain links TRBV27 with TRBJ2-7; TRBD2 matches 10 bases. The length of the CDR3 is 16 residues. After removal of 2 bases from V and 4 bases from J, the junction contained 8 bases not matched to a gene. Germline CDR1 MNHEY, CDR2 SMNVEV (reference sequence). The CDR3 loop reads CASSLTQLAGIYEQYF. The CDR3 DNA sequence: TGTGCCAGCAGTTTAACCCAACTAGCGGGAATTTACGAGCAGTACTTC.

This clonotype was detected only a few times. The CDR3 is CASSQDLGNSYEQYF. The CDR3 nucleotides read TGCGCCAGCAGCCAAGACCTTGGGAACTCCTACGAGCAGTACTTC. The rearrangement joins TRBV4-3 to TRBJ2-7, with no clear D. V was cut by 0 bases and J by 0 bases, with 9 bases left in between. CDR1 and CDR2 (germline): LGHNA, YSLEER. The CDR3 extends over 15 amino acids.

The chain employs TRBV7-9 and TRBJ2-7, with unresolved D. The V end was cut by 0 bases, the J end by 9 bases, with 12 bases between. Per the germline V gene, CDR1 is SEHNR and CDR2 is FQNEAQ (reference sequence). The CDR3 is 13 amino acids. CDR3 sequence: CASSLAGSSAQYF. Written as DNA, the CDR3 is TGTGCCAGCAGCTTAGCGGGATCCTCCGCGCAGTACTTC.

By proportion, this clonotype is medium-sized (0.01 to 0.1%). The chain's CDR3 is CASSLQGGSYEQYF. The CDR3 nucleotides are TGTGCCAGCAGCTTACAGGGCGGCTCCTACGAGCAGTACTTC. The chain combines TRBV11-2 with TRBJ2-7; D is perhaps TRBD1 (5 bases). The CDR3 extends over 14 amino acids. V was clipped by 2 bases and J by 0 bases, with 8 bases between them. CDR1 is SGHAT and CDR2 is FQNNGV in the germline V gene.

By sample share, this clonotype is medium-sized. This chain joins TRBV4-3 and TRBJ2-7; either TRBD1 or TRBD2 may supply D (5 bases each). This CDR3 is 14 amino acids long. The germline gives CDR1 LGHNA, CDR2 YSLEER. Trimming removed 3 bases at V and 2 bases at J, with 11 bases between. The CDR3 DNA follows: TGCGCCAGCAGCCAGGGGACGGGCCCCTACGAGCAGTACTTC. Translated: CASSQGTGPYEQYF.

This clonotype is labeled as medium-sized (0.01 to 0.1%). V usage is TRBV7-9 and J usage is TRBJ2-7; tentatively, D is TRBD2 (5 bases). CDR1 is SEHNR and CDR2 is FQNEAQ in the germline V gene (reference sequence). V shed 4 bases and J shed 0 bases, with 25 bases lying between them. The CDR3 runs to 19 residues. The CDR3: CASSSAGGLGRKSSYEQYF. In DNA form, the CDR3 reads TGTGCCAGCAGCTCCGCGGGCGGGTTGGGCAGGAAGAGCTCCTACGAGCAGTACTTC.

This clonotype is categorized as medium-sized (0.01 to 0.1%). The chain links TRBV5-1 to TRBJ1-5, with TRBD1 matching 8 bases. The CDR3 is made up of 14 amino acids. The J segment lost 5 bases and the V segment lost 0 bases, leaving 1 base of the junction unmatched. Germline V CDR1 and CDR2: SGHRS, YFSETQ. CDR3 nucleotide sequence: TGCGCCAGCAGCTTGGCAGGGGGCGATCAGCCCCAGCATTTT. Translation gives CASSLAGGDQPQHF. The entire variable domain, with the rest obtained from reference TRBV5-1 and TRBJ1-5, is as follows: KAGVTQTPRYLIKTRGQQVTLSCSPISGHRSVSWYQQTPGQGLQFLFEYFSETQRNKGNFPGRFSGRQFSNSRSEMNVSTLELGDSALYLCASSLAGGDQPQHFGDGTRLSIL.

This chain joins TRBV29-1 and TRBJ1-2; TRBD1 agrees at 9 bases. The length of the CDR3 is 12 residues. Trimming at V came to 4 bases and at J to 8 bases, leaving 5 bases not matched to a gene. Germline V gene sequence: CDR1 SQVTM, CDR2 ANQGSEA. As DNA, the CDR3 is TGCAGCGTTGTGGTGGGGACAGGGGGCTACACCTTC. It codes for CSVVVGTGGYTF.

V and J are TRBV12-3 or TRBV12-4 and TRBJ2-1; D remains unclear. The V and J ends lost 8 bases and 10 bases respectively, with 6 bases between them. This CDR3 has 9 residues. In DNA form, the CDR3 reads TGTGCCAGCGGTGAAGAGCAGTTCTTC. This encodes CASGEEQFF.

This clonotype is categorized as medium-sized. The chain combines TRBV28 with TRBJ2-7; D could derive from TRBD1 or TRBD2 (5 bases each). This CDR3 comprises 15 residues. The germline gives CDR1 MDHEN, CDR2 SYDVKM. The germline V and J ends were trimmed by 6 bases and 3 bases, with 18 bases remaining between them. The CDR3 reads CASSTDRDAGYEQYF. DNA for the CDR3: TGTGCCAGCAGCACGGACCGGGACGCCGGCTACGAGCAGTACTTC. Based on the CDR3 plus reference TRBV28 and TRBJ2-7, the full variable domain is DVKVTQSSRYLVKRTGEKVFLECVQDMDHENMFWYRQDPGLGLRLIYFSYDVKMKEKGDIPEGYSVSREKKERFSLILESASTNQTSMYLCASSTDRDAGYEQYFGPGTRLTVT.

About this clonotype: A read error may produce the germline difference seen at one junction end. The chain links TRBV5-1 to TRBJ2-3; 7 bases are a match to TRBD1. Germline V gives CDR1 SGHRS, CDR2 YFSETQ. CDR3 size: 17 residues. CDR3 region: CASNLLPTGDSTDTQYF. The CDR3 DNA reads TGCGCCAGCAACTTGCTACCCACAGGGGATTCGACAGATACGCAGTATTTT.

This clonotype is medium-sized. V gene TRBV7-9 combines with J gene TRBJ2-7, with 9 positions matching TRBD1. CDR1 is SEHNR, CDR2 FQNEAQ, per germline (reference sequence). V shed 5 bases, J shed 3 bases, and the junction held 8 bases outside the gene matches. This CDR3 has 15 residues. The CDR3 bases are TGTGCCAGCAGCCCCCGGACAGGGGCTCTCTACGAGCAGTACTTC. Its protein is CASSPRTGALYEQYF.